The TCR beta chain described here comes from a study of OX40 agonist ivuxolimab in advanced cancers. Regarding the research as a whole: The costimulatory receptor OX40 (CD134) was targeted by ivuxolimab, a fully human IgG2 agonistic monoclonal antibody. Among the approximately 50 dose-escalation patients, around 20 had hepatocellular carcinoma, approximately 15 melanoma, 9 renal cell carcinoma and 9 head and neck cancer. Intravenous ivuxolimab was administered to patients every 2 weeks at six dose levels: 0.01, 0.1, 0.3, 1.5, 3 and 10 mg/kg. In the dose-escalation cohort, approximately 83% of patients were male, and the mean age was approximately 60 years with a range of roughly 23 to 90. Prior anti-PD-1, anti-PD-L1 or anti-CTLA-4 therapy was permitted, and 30% to 45% of dose-escalation patients had received checkpoint inhibitors. The point of sequencing TCRbeta in the periphery was to test whether ivuxolimab changed TCR sequence diversity and drove clonal T-cell expansion. Partial responses occurred in three dose-escalation patients: two with cutaneous melanoma and one with hepatocellular carcinoma. The monotherapy dose-escalation portion (N = 52 patients) of the phase I ivuxolimab trial is reported in the paper. Findings and caveats that apply to the study as a whole: The antigen specificity of the peripheral T cells that underwent clonal expansion was not determined. At doses of 0.1 to 3.0 mg/kg, clonal expansion of both CD4+ and CD8+ blood T cells was observed from baseline to week 6. In partial responders in the 0.1-3.0 mg/kg groups, normalized peripheral clonal expansion was found to be among the lowest, especially among CD8+ T cells. Low levels of normalized T-cell clonal expansion were also seen in some patients who did not respond. After ivuxolimab, more expanded clones were found on average in CD8+ T cells than in CD4+ T cells.

The trial excluded patients who had a history of autoimmune disease or were on systemic immunosuppression. Peripheral blood for TCR sequencing was collected from all dose cohorts at baseline, on cycle 4 day 1, and on cycle 7 day 1. The samples were drawn from a first-in-human, open-label, multicenter phase I dose-escalation trial of ivuxolimab. Adults with locally advanced or metastatic head and neck squamous cell, hepatocellular, melanoma or renal cell carcinoma were enrolled in the trial. Before TCR sequencing, CD4+ and CD8+ T cells were separately sorted from peripheral blood. From the cysteine through the phenylalanine, the CDR3 covers 14 amino acids. The only DNA kept is the CDR3, 42 bases in frame from the first base. V sheds 2 bases and J sheds 6 bases, leaving 13 bases between their ends. Based on the germline V gene (reference sequence), the CDR1 and CDR2 sequences are LNHDA and SQIVND. To sequence the TCRbeta CDR3 region, genomic DNA was isolated from the sorted cells. The immunoSEQ Assay was used to sequence the TCRbeta CDR3 regions. Drawn from immuneACCESS, this table holds only the in-frame rearrangements with V and J called that TCRdb kept. Clones are partly lost; checked studies trace under half to an unresolved V gene and leave the rest unexplained. This sample gives fewer than 90,000 clones in total; roughly nine tenths of them show up just once. Over 2% of the sample is held by the ten biggest clonotypes.

Concerning this clone itself: The specificity of this receptor is unknown. No base quality values were provided; no much bigger clone lies one nucleotide off.

The origin of this receptor is an adult with an advanced solid tumor such as melanoma, head and neck, liver or kidney cancer. The material was CD4+ or CD8+ T cells sorted from blood, obtained in a trial of the OX40 agonist ivuxolimab. This receptor chain uses TRBV19 and TRBJ1-2; a confident D gene designation cannot be given. The nucleotide sequence reads TGTGCCAGTAGTATACAGGCGGCAGGCGATGGCTACACCTTC. Its protein product is CASSIQAAGDGYTF.